This paragraph covers one TCR beta chain sequence. No antigen is known for it. A junction end diverges from the germline sequence, so it may reflect a read error. The sample originates from a study of CD8 T cells in Susac syndrome. Random hexamers primed reverse transcription of 0.5 to 1 ug RNA. Across 54 Vbeta and 13 Jbeta, TCR beta CDR3 was amplified with immunoSEQ multiplex PCR. TCRdb itself ran the immunoSEQ multiplex PCR reads through MiXCR, one entry per CDR3 protein. Of more than 100,000 distinct CDR3 sequences listed, 90% to 95% were seen once; the top ten hold around 0.12%. Sequencing of TCR beta was performed on blood CD8+ and CD4+ T cells. The CD8+ and CD4+ T cells were negatively isolated, with the TEMRA cells enriched by FACS. The CDR3 is 13 amino acids. Per the germline V gene, CDR1 is MNHEY and CDR2 is SMNVEV (reference sequence). Study-wide results and caveats: The number of individuals included in the study's TCR sequencing and HLA analysis was acknowledged as relatively small.

The chain joins TRBV27 to TRBJ2-7; TRBD2 is a possible D gene (6 bases). The source is a human donor in good health. Sequenced: CD4+ T cells from PBMCs. The CDR3 protein is CASSGARAAPGHF. CDR3 in DNA: TGTGCCAGCTCGGGAGCTAGGGCAGCCCCGGGCCATTTC.